This passage covers 28 T cell receptor beta chains from one sample sequenced in a study of blood T cells in healthy people across ages. Then a second PCR, running roughly 6 to 11 cycles, was carried out with a sample-barcoded 5' primer and a J-beta primer mix. TCRdb reprocessed the 5' RACE reads via MiXCR and lists one record per CDR3 protein. Among 550,000 to 700,000 distinct CDR3 sequences listed, roughly a quarter were seen once. The sequenced material came from blood. The receptor set was obtained from a woman in her 70s in good health.

The chain recombines TRBV2 with TRBJ2-4; 7 nucleotides agree with TRBD2. The CDR3 loop spans 16 amino acids. Looked up from germline, CDR1 is SNHLY and CDR2 is FYNNEI. V was clipped by 4 bases and J by 1 base; unmatched bases: 7. The CDR3 is CASSGNREGAKNIQYF. The CDR3 DNA reads as TGTGCCAGCAGTGGTAATAGGGAGGGGGCCAAAAACATTCAGTACTTC.

This sequence joins TRBV7-2 and TRBJ1-1; D gene ambiguous. Per the germline V gene, CDR1 is SGHTA and CDR2 is FQGNSA. Trimming pared 3 bases from V and 1 base from J, leaving 9 bases between. The CDR3 consists of 14 residues. This chain's CDR3 is CASSLVARNTEAFF. Here the CDR3 DNA reads TGTGCCAGCAGCTTGGTAGCAAGGAACACTGAAGCTTTCTTT.

J is TRBJ2-5 and V is TRBV12-3 or TRBV12-4; D perhaps matches TRBD1 (6 bases). With 5 bases removed from V and 4 bases from J, the gap between germline ends came to 11 bases. This CDR3 comprises 13 residues. This CDR3 is CASSASGVETQYF. The CDR3 bases are TGTGCCAGCAGTGCCTCAGGGGTAGAGACCCAGTACTTC.

This clonotype was counted only a few times. The chain carries TRBV6-2 or TRBV6-3 and TRBJ1-5; D is uncertain. Per germline, CDR1 MNHEY and CDR2 SVGEGT. V was clipped by 6 bases and J by 0 bases, with 6 bases between them. The CDR3 is made up of 13 amino acids. The CDR3: CASRLNSNQPQHF. CDR3 in DNA: TGTGCCAGCAGATTAAATAGCAATCAGCCCCAGCATTTT.

This clonotype turned up a few times. The genes are TRBV20-1 and TRBJ2-7; D is possibly TRBD1 or TRBD2 (5 bases each). The V end was cut by 5 bases, the J end by 3 bases, with 14 bases between. CDR3 length: 13 residues. CDR1 and CDR2 (germline): DFQATT, SNEGSKA (reference sequence). The CDR3, as DNA: TGCAGTGCTGCCGGGGCAGGGAACTACGAGCAGTACTTC. Translation: CSAAGAGNYEQYF.

The V call is TRBV5-1, the J call TRBJ2-5; a weak D match, TRBD1 (6 bases). The V end was cut by 4 bases, the J end by 4 bases, with 14 bases between. This CDR3 is 14 amino acids long. CDR1 and CDR2 from the germline V gene are SGHRS and YFSETQ. In DNA, the CDR3 is TGCGCCAGCAGCCTGTACAGGGAAGGAGAGACCCAGTACTTC. This codes for CASSLYREGETQYF.

The chain joins TRBV7-2 to TRBJ2-7, with TRBD2 identical over 12 bases. The CDR3 is made up of 16 amino acids. CDR1 is SGHTA and CDR2 is FQGNSA in the germline V gene. Unmatched junction bases numbered 10, after V lost 5 bases and J lost 5 bases. CDR3 in amino acids: CASSKRTSGGYHEQYF. CDR3 DNA: TGTGCCAGCAGCAAACGTACTAGCGGGGGGTACCACGAGCAGTACTTC.

This clonotype showed up just once. This sequence joins TRBV20-1 and TRBJ2-1, with 11 bases fitting TRBD2. Germline values: CDR1 DFQATT, CDR2 SNEGSKA (reference sequence). V was clipped by 6 bases and J by 8 bases; unmatched bases: 9. The CDR3 extends over 14 amino acids. The CDR3 here is CSAEGTSGPDEQFF. CDR3 in DNA: TGCAGTGCCGAAGGGACTAGCGGCCCGGATGAGCAGTTCTTC.

DNA for the CDR3: TGTGCCAGCAGCATATACGACCGGGGGGAAGAGACCCAGTACTTC. Its translation: CASSIYDRGEETQYF. The chain has TRBV7-6 and TRBJ2-5, with 7 bases identical to TRBD2. Trimming cost V 5 bases and J 3 bases; bases outside gene matches: 9. The CDR3 totals 15 residues. Germline V gene lookup returns CDR1 SGHVS and CDR2 FNYEAQ.

The V gene is TRBV20-1, the J gene TRBJ1-2; 7 positions match TRBD1. The J segment lost 3 bases and the V segment lost 4 bases, leaving 5 bases of the junction unmatched. The V gene's germline CDR1 is DFQATT and CDR2 SNEGSKA (reference sequence). This CDR3 is built from 13 residues. The CDR3 nucleotides read TGCAGTGCTATACCGACAGGGTACTATGGCTACACCTTC. It yields the protein CSAIPTGYYGYTF.

This clonotype came up a few times. The chain has TRBV5-1 and TRBJ1-4; no definite D call. Germline assignment: CDR1 SGHRS and CDR2 YFSETQ. The CDR3 is made up of 14 amino acids. Trimming removed 4 bases from V and 3 bases from J, with 10 bases in between. CDR3 loop: CASSVTPSNEKLFF. The CDR3 nucleotides are TGCGCCAGCAGCGTAACACCTTCTAATGAAAAACTGTTTTTT.

The chain uses TRBV12-3 or TRBV12-4 and TRBJ1-2; the D gene is possibly TRBD1 (5 bases). V shed 5 bases and J shed 6 bases, with 16 bases lying between them. CDR3 length equals 14 residues. This CDR3 is CASSRGGAGNGYTF. As DNA, the CDR3 is TGTGCCAGCAGTCGAGGAGGGGCTGGAAATGGCTACACCTTC.

This clonotype was seen only a few times. This chain connects TRBV28 to TRBJ2-5; D tentatively reads TRBD1 or TRBD2 (5 bases each). The germline V gene has CDR1 MDHEN and CDR2 SYDVKM. The CDR3 has 14 amino acids. V was pared by 6 bases and J by 4 bases, with 15 bases between. The CDR3 region is CASSPPGRPETQYF. The CDR3 region has the DNA TGTGCCAGCAGCCCGCCGGGACGACCAGAGACCCAGTACTTC. Together with reference TRBV28 and TRBJ2-5, the CDR3 gives the full variable domain: DVKVTQSSRYLVKRTGEKVFLECVQDMDHENMFWYRQDPGLGLRLIYFSYDVKMKEKGDIPEGYSVSREKKERFSLILESASTNQTSMYLCASSPPGRPETQYFGPGTRLLVL.

The rearrangement links TRBV29-1 to TRBJ1-1, with D possibly being TRBD1 (5 bases). The CDR3 sequence is 13 residues long. Germline assignment: CDR1 SQVTM and CDR2 ANQGSEA. V lost 2 bases and J 10 bases, leaving 17 bases between the germline ends. The CDR3 DNA reads TGCAGCGTTGAATTCCAGGGCGTTTCTATAGCTTTCTTT. Protein: CSVEFQGVSIAFF.

The V and J genes are TRBV5-1 and TRBJ2-1, with D possibly being TRBD1 (6 bases). There are 15 residues in the CDR3. Per germline, CDR1 SGHRS and CDR2 YFSETQ. The V gene lost 6 bases and the J gene lost 2 bases, with 15 bases spanning the gap. CDR3 loop: CASTTGRDPYNEQFF. The CDR3 nucleotides are TGCGCCAGCACGACAGGCAGGGACCCCTACAATGAGCAGTTCTTC. Drawing the rest from reference TRBV5-1 and TRBJ2-1, the complete variable domain is KAGVTQTPRYLIKTRGQQVTLSCSPISGHRSVSWYQQTPGQGLQFLFEYFSETQRNKGNFPGRFSGRQFSNSRSEMNVSTLELGDSALYLCASTTGRDPYNEQFFGPGTRLTVL.

This rearrangement joins TRBV18 to TRBJ1-2; tentatively, D is TRBD1 (5 bases). In germline, CDR1 is KGHSH, CDR2 LQKENI. This CDR3 is 16 amino acids long. V lost 2 bases to trimming and J lost 2 bases, with 15 bases between them. As DNA, the CDR3 is TGTGCCAGCTCACCAGTTGGAACAGGATTAAACTATGGCTACACCTTC. Protein sequence: CASSPVGTGLNYGYTF. The whole variable domain, remainder taken from reference TRBV18 and TRBJ1-2, is NAGVMQNPRHLVRRRGQEARLRCSPMKGHSHVYWYRQLPEEGLKFMVYLQKENIIDESGMPKERFSAEFPKEGPSILRIQQVVRGDSAAYFCASSPVGTGLNYGYTFGSGTRLTVV.

The J gene is TRBJ1-2, the V gene TRBV20-1; tentative D call: TRBD1 (6 bases). CDR3 length: 13 residues. Germline V gene sequence: CDR1 DFQATT, CDR2 SNEGSKA (reference sequence). V was clipped by 0 bases and J by 8 bases, with 13 bases between them. For the CDR3, the DNA is TGCAGTGCTAGAGATGACAGGTTGAGGGGCTACACCTTC. It encodes CSARDDRLRGYTF.

CDR3 region: CASSPGTGQDQPQHF. The CDR3 bases are TGCGCCAGCAGCCCCGGGACGGGTCAAGATCAGCCCCAGCATTTT. The chain is built from TRBV4-3 and TRBJ1-5; possible D gene TRBD1, 5 bases. From germline, CDR1 is LGHNA and CDR2 YSLEER. The CDR3 consists of 15 residues. Trimming removed 4 bases from V and 5 bases from J, with 15 bases in between.

This chain uses TRBV20-1 with TRBJ2-7; 8 positions agree with TRBD2. CDR1 is DFQATT and CDR2 is SNEGSKA in the germline V gene (reference sequence). V dropped 6 bases and J dropped 4; count of bases not matched to a gene: 11. The CDR3 runs 14 residues. The CDR3 region has the DNA TGCAGTGCCGGGAGGGGGGGGCATAGATACGAGCAGTACTTC. Amino acid sequence: CSAGRGGHRYEQYF.

V is TRBV7-2 and J is TRBJ1-3; D unresolved. The CDR3 extends over 13 amino acids. CDR1 is SGHTA, CDR2 FQGNSA, per germline. The V and J ends lost 5 bases and 4 bases respectively, with 9 bases between them. In nucleotides, the CDR3 is TGTGCCAGCAGCCGGTCTAGGGGAAACACCATATATTTT. Translating gives CASSRSRGNTIYF.

This clonotype was detected a few times. The chain links TRBV4-3 to TRBJ1-2; the match to TRBD1 covers 7 bases. The CDR3 extends over 16 amino acids. V was clipped by 4 bases and J by 0 bases; unmatched bases: 8. The germline V gene encodes CDR1 LGHNA and CDR2 YSLEER. CDR3 coding DNA: TGCGCCAGCAGCCCGAACAGGGGCGCGTCTAACTATGGCTACACCTTC. Encoded protein: CASSPNRGASNYGYTF.

This clonotype has ten or more counts. The V gene is TRBV20-1, the J gene TRBJ1-4, with TRBD1 matching over 8 bases. Trimming at V came to 6 bases and at J to 3 bases, leaving 3 bases not matched to a gene. This CDR3 has 13 amino acids. Germline V CDR1 and CDR2: DFQATT, SNEGSKA (reference sequence). CDR3 amino acids: CSAPQGANEKLFF. The CDR3 DNA follows: TGCAGTGCGCCACAGGGGGCTAATGAAAAACTGTTTTTT.

This clonotype was observed a handful of times. The chain has TRBV20-1 and TRBJ1-2; no reliable D call. V gave up 0 bases and J gave up 5 bases, with 16 bases separating them. In germline, CDR1 is DFQATT, CDR2 SNEGSKA (reference sequence). This CDR3 comprises 15 residues. CDR3 residues: CSARDVPPTIYGYTF. CDR3 nucleotides: TGCAGTGCTAGAGATGTGCCCCCAACCATATATGGCTACACCTTC.

Concerning this clonotype: The junction differs from germline at one of its ends, possibly a read error. The J gene is TRBJ1-1, the V gene TRBV20-1, with 10 bases matching TRBD1. The CDR3 is 14 residues long. Germline-derived CDR1 and CDR2 are DFQATT and SNEGSKA (reference sequence). CDR3 nucleotide sequence: TGCAGTGCTAAAGACAGGGGGCCGGACACTGAAGCCTTCTTT. Translation: CSAKDRGPDTEAFF.

The genes are TRBV29-1 and TRBJ2-7, with TRBD2 matching 10 bases. Germline values: CDR1 SQVTM, CDR2 ANQGSEA. The CDR3 spans 14 residues. Trimming at V came to 4 bases and at J to 1 base, leaving 4 bases not matched to a gene. The CDR3 protein is CSVAPSGGSYEQYF. CDR3 nucleotide sequence: TGCAGCGTTGCCCCTAGCGGGGGTTCCTACGAGCAGTACTTC.

The gene calls are TRBV11-1 and TRBJ2-7; TRBD1 aligns across 9 bases. The J call may be in error: the DNA end matches TRBJ2-5 better. Germline CDR1 is SGHAT and CDR2 is FQDESV (reference sequence). The CDR3 is made up of 14 amino acids. CDR3 region: CASSYDRGVKTQYF. DNA for the CDR3: TGTGCCAGCAGCTACGACAGGGGGGTAAAGACCCAGTACTTC.

This clonotype was seen more than once but under ten times. V and J are TRBV16 and TRBJ1-1, with no clear D. Germline CDR1 reads KGHSY; CDR2 reads FQNENV. Trimming pared 4 bases from V and 6 bases from J, leaving 18 bases between. The CDR3 has 15 amino acids. The CDR3 here is CASSPLGNLDAEAFF. The CDR3 nucleotides read TGTGCCAGCAGCCCCCTAGGCAACTTAGACGCTGAAGCTTTCTTT.

This clonotype was found a few times. This sequence joins TRBV30 and TRBJ2-3, with D unclear. Per germline, CDR1 GTSNPN and CDR2 SVGIG (reference sequence). Deletions cut 2 bases from V and 5 bases from J, with 5 bases between. There are 11 residues in the CDR3. CDR3 DNA: TGTGCCTGGAGTCCGCTAGATACGCAGTATTTT. This codes for CAWSPLDTQYF.